Shown below are 15 T cell receptor beta chains from a single sample sequenced in a study of low-dose radiotherapy and immunotherapy resistance in tumors. Primers targeting TRAV and TRBV primed first-strand cDNA, covering alpha and beta chains. It was with a constant-region primer and a V-primer adapter that TCRs were amplified over 20 PCR cycles. TCRdb re-analysed the reads in MiXCR, keeping a single row per CDR3 protein. This sample has around 60,000 distinct CDR3 sequences, with about a quarter found just once. Time point denoted: after trial treatment. Treatment meaning: LDRT plus nivolumab, ipilimumab, low-dose cyclophosphamide and aspirin (RACIN trial). This specimen consisted of PBMCs, obtained after low-dose radiotherapy plus immunotherapy. Source of these receptors: a male donor with prostate cancer.

In this sample, this clonotype turned up many times. This sequence joins TRBV27 and TRBJ2-2; the D call may be TRBD1 or TRBD2 (6 bases each). The germline V gene has CDR1 MNHEY and CDR2 SMNVEV (reference sequence). V was shortened by 4 bases and J by 7 bases, with 22 bases between the two germline ends. The CDR3 has 17 residues. The CDR3 loop reads CASSSRTNRRGGGELFF. CDR3 sequence (DNA): TGTGCCAGCAGTTCGAGGACTAACCGAAGAGGGGGCGGGGAGCTGTTTTTT.

Many counts were recorded for this clonotype. The chain carries TRBV5-1 and TRBJ2-5; 8 bases are shared with TRBD1. The length of the CDR3 is 14 residues. CDR1 and CDR2 (germline): SGHRS, YFSETQ. The junction had 9 bases not matched to a gene; V was cut back by 4 bases and J by 7 bases. CDR3 in amino acids: CASSTDRVPATQYF. Here the CDR3 DNA reads TGCGCCAGCAGCACGGACAGGGTACCCGCGACCCAGTACTTC.

This clonotype was detected many times. V usage is TRBV11-3 and J usage is TRBJ1-1, with 7 bases fitting TRBD1. The germline CDR1 and CDR2 sequences are SGHNT and YENEEA. The J segment lost 6 bases and the V segment lost 5 bases, leaving 12 bases of the junction unmatched. The CDR3 sequence is 15 residues long. CDR3 protein: CASSPSQGVVAEAFF. The CDR3 nucleotides read TGTGCCAGCAGCCCGAGCCAGGGGGTCGTCGCTGAAGCTTTCTTT.

This clonotype was counted many times. The CDR3 loop reads CASSQEATQWSGYTF. For the CDR3, the DNA is TGTGCCAGCAGCCAAGAAGCCACCCAGTGGTCTGGCTACACCTTC. V is TRBV4-2 and J is TRBJ1-2; D gene uncertain. The germline V gene has CDR1 LGHNA and CDR2 YNFKEQ. The CDR3 has 15 residues. Between the trimmed V and J ends, which lost 0 bases and 7 bases, there was a span of 15 bases.

The chain links TRBV27 to TRBJ1-5; D remains ambiguous. Per germline, CDR1 MNHEY and CDR2 SMNVEV (reference sequence). The CDR3 has 14 amino acids. V lost 6 bases, J lost 5 bases, and 14 bases lay in between. For the CDR3, the DNA is TGTGCCAGCAGCCGTCAGGCAGAATATCAGCCCCAGCATTTT. Its translation is CASSRQAEYQPQHF.

This clonotype came up many times. The CDR3 DNA is TGCGCCAGCAGAGTGACTAGCGGGGGGCAAAACCAAGAGACCCAGTACTTC. Encoded protein: CASRVTSGGQNQETQYF. The V gene is TRBV5-1, the J gene TRBJ2-5, with 13 bases identical to TRBD2. V lost 5 bases to trimming and J lost 0 bases; unmatched junction nucleotides: 7. CDR1 is SGHRS, CDR2 YFSETQ, per germline. This CDR3 has 17 residues.

Turning to this clonotype: Since a far larger clone is one base different, this is likely a read error. The chain combines TRBV5-3 with TRBJ2-3; tentative D call: TRBD2 (5 bases). TRBV5-3 is identified as an open reading frame with a role that is uncertain. The CDR3 runs to 15 residues. Trimming took 9 bases from V and 1 from J, leaving 18 bases between them. The CDR3 loop reads CANSVASGGTDTQYF. In nucleotides, the CDR3 is TGTGCCAACAGCGTAGCTTCCGGGGGCACAGATACGCAGTATTTT.

This clonotype was found many times. The genes are TRBV14 and TRBJ1-5; D unresolved. Germline V gene lookup returns CDR1 SGHDN and CDR2 FVKESK. The V gene lost 0 bases and the J gene lost 2 bases, with 11 bases spanning the gap. CDR3 size: 16 residues. CDR3 region: CASSQELGLGNQPQHF. DNA of the CDR3: TGTGCCAGCAGCCAAGAATTGGGCCTGGGCAATCAGCCCCAGCATTTT.

The table lists this clonotype with a count of one. A read error may explain this, as a much larger clone is one base away. The rearrangement uses TRBV27 and TRBJ2-3, with TRBD1 matching 7 bases. The CDR3 spans 15 residues. Germline-derived CDR1 and CDR2 are MNHEY and SMNVEV (reference sequence). The CDR3 is CTSSLWGQTEDTQYF. The DNA of the CDR3 is TGTACCAGCAGTTTATGGGGACAGACAGAAGATACGCAGTATTTT.

This clonotype was observed at least ten times. The chain links TRBV7-2 to TRBJ2-2; TRBD2 matches 10 bases. This CDR3 is 17 amino acids long. Germline V gives CDR1 SGHTA, CDR2 FQGNSA. V shed 2 bases and J 1 base; nucleotides not matched to a gene: 4. The chain's CDR3 is CASSLYPSGGNTGELFF. Written as DNA, the CDR3 is TGTGCCAGCAGCTTATATCCTAGCGGGGGGAACACCGGGGAGCTGTTTTTT.

Points on this clonotype: One base separates it from a far larger clone, so it is likely a read error. V usage is TRBV27 and J usage is TRBJ2-3; TRBD1 matches at 7 bases. CDR3 size: 18 residues. J was trimmed by 2 bases and V by 8 bases; bases with no gene match: 19. Germline values: CDR1 MNHEY, CDR2 SMNVEV (reference sequence). The DNA for the CDR3 is TGTGCCAGCTCGCTGGACAGGAACAGGCATTCGGCCACAGATACGCAGTATTTT. It specifies CASSLDRNRHSATDTQYF.

The CDR3, as DNA: TGTGCCAGCAGCTCTAGCGGGAAAAAAGAGCAGTACTTC. It specifies CASSSSGKKEQYF. The V gene is TRBV28, the J gene TRBJ2-7; TRBD2 matches 9 bases. After removal of 6 bases from V and 7 bases from J, the junction contained 7 bases not matched to a gene. CDR1 is MDHEN and CDR2 is SYDVKM in the germline V gene. The CDR3 contains 13 residues. Drawing the rest from reference TRBV28 and TRBJ2-7, the complete variable domain is DVKVTQSSRYLVKRTGEKVFLECVQDMDHENMFWYRQDPGLGLRLIYFSYDVKMKEKGDIPEGYSVSREKKERFSLILESASTNQTSMYLCASSSSGKKEQYFGPGTRLTVT.

This clonotype was seen repeatedly, ten times or more. The chain links TRBV9 to TRBJ1-1, with a possible D match to TRBD1 (5 bases). The germline gives CDR1 SGDLS, CDR2 YYNGEE. CDR3 length: 22 residues. The V end was cut by 0 bases, the J end by 1 base, with 31 bases between. CDR3: CASSVAPGGGPGRMRRNTEAFF. The CDR3 DNA reads TGTGCCAGCAGCGTAGCTCCCGGTGGAGGACCGGGACGAATGAGAAGGAACACTGAAGCTTTCTTT.

There are many counts of this clonotype. The V call is TRBV15, the J call TRBJ2-7; 7 bases line up with TRBD2. Germline V gene sequence: CDR1 LNHNV, CDR2 YYDKDF (reference sequence). The CDR3 is 15 amino acids. Unmatched junction bases numbered 5, after V lost 3 bases and J lost 0 bases. CDR3: CATSRGAGNSYEQYF. The CDR3 bases are TGTGCCACCAGCAGGGGAGCGGGAAACTCCTACGAGCAGTACTTC.

This clonotype has ten or more counts. The chain combines TRBV6-2 or TRBV6-3 with TRBJ2-5; 7 bases agree with TRBD1. There are 15 residues in the CDR3. J was trimmed by 3 bases and V by 2 bases; bases with no gene match: 6. Germline loops: CDR1 MNHEY, CDR2 SVGEGT. The DNA for the CDR3 is TGTGCCAGCAGTTACGGATTGACAGGGAAAGAGACCCAGTACTTC. Residues: CASSYGLTGKETQYF.